What follows is one TCR beta chain and its context. J gave up 10 bases and V 5 bases, and 11 bases lay outside the gene matches. This CDR3 region has 14 residues. Germline V CDR1 and CDR2: SEHNR, FQNEAQ (reference sequence). For the second PCR, which ran for 7 to 11 cycles, a sample-barcoded 5' primer and a J-beta primer mix were used. MiXCR was run by TCRdb on the 5' RACE reads, yielding one entry per CDR3 protein. The sample has over 600,000 distinct CDR3 sequences, roughly 50% seen once; the top ten hold 20% to 30%. The sample belongs to a study of blood T cells in healthy people across ages. The genes are TRBV7-9 and TRBJ1-5; 7 positions match TRBD1. The specimen sequenced was blood. This TCR came from a man aged 35 to 55 in good health. The CDR3 region has the DNA TGTGCCAGCAGCCCCACAGGGGAAGAGTCTCCCCAGCATTTT. Amino acids: CASSPTGEESPQHF.